The rows below give T cell receptor beta chains drawn from one sample of a study of T cells in Graves' hyperthyroidism and ophthalmopathy. TCRdb reprocessed the multiplex PCR reads with MiXCR, giving one entry per CDR3 protein. The table shows about 290,000 distinct CDR3 sequences, with roughly 13% occurring only once. Sequencing used blood. Receptors originate from a woman aged 40-49 years with Graves' hyperthyroidism. Each CDR3 is given with its conserved first and last residue. D genes are given only for firm matches. Clone size is given for some rows only: seen once, a few or many times, or a class if the clone is expanded.

V gene	clone size	D gene	J gene	CDR3 protein	CDR3 DNA
TRBV18	many	.	TRBJ1-1	CASSPYRNTEAFF	TGTGCCAGCTCACCGTACAGGAACACTGAAGCTTTCTTT
TRBV6-5	few	.	TRBJ2-6	CASSLLGLSSGANVLTF	TGTGCCAGCAGCCTACTCGGGCTGAGCTCTGGGGCCAACGTCCTGACTTTC
TRBV6-1	few	.	TRBJ2-7	CASSAFIYATYEQYF	TGTGCCAGCAGTGCGTTTATATATGCAACCTACGAGCAGTACTTC
TRBV5-8	.	TRBD2	TRBJ2-1	CASSFTSGSKNEQFF	TGTGCCAGCAGCTTTACTAGCGGGAGTAAGAATGAGCAGTTCTTC
TRBV6-1	many	.	TRBJ1-5	CASTPATRDNQPQHF	TGTGCCAGCACCCCGGCGACCAGGGACAATCAGCCCCAGCATTTT
TRBV6-1	.	.	TRBJ1-1	CASSLAALNTEAFF	TGTGCCAGCAGCCTCGCAGCCTTGAACACTGAAGCTTTCTTT
TRBV2	many	.	TRBJ2-1	CASASRQSSYNEQFF	TGTGCCAGCGCCTCTAGGCAAAGCTCCTACAATGAGCAGTTCTTC
TRBV19	.	.	TRBJ1-5	CASSNPGKGDQPQHF	TGTGCCAGTAGTAATCCCGGGAAGGGAGATCAGCCCCAGCATTTT
TRBV7-9	many	.	TRBJ2-4	CASSPDYAIQYF	TGTGCCAGCAGCCCTGACTATGCCATTCAGTACTTC
TRBV19	.	TRBD1	TRBJ1-2	CASPLTQGVYYGYTF	TGTGCCAGCCCGCTTACACAGGGGGTTTACTATGGCTACACCTTC